The 24 T cell receptor beta chains listed next were all sequenced from one sample in a study of beta chain features in type 1 diabetes. Expressed TCRB transcripts were sequenced because the entire RNA isolate underwent reverse transcription. The data were produced by immunoSEQ multiplex PCR, yet TCRdb's version contains in-frame clones alone and is incomplete. The sample shows 300,000 to 400,000 clones, around an eighth of them seen only once. The specimen sequenced was naive CD4+ T cells from blood. Source of these receptors: a man in his late teens or twenties in good health.

In its sample, this clone was seen a few times. This chain connects TRBV9 to TRBJ1-5, with 8 bases matching TRBD1. Germline V gene lookup returns CDR1 SGDLS and CDR2 YYNGEE. This CDR3 comprises 16 residues. J gave up 0 bases and V 4 bases, and 6 bases lay outside the gene matches. Here the CDR3 reads CASSSRGLPSNQPQHF. The CDR3 nucleotides are TGTGCCAGCAGCTCCAGGGGGCTACCTAGCAATCAGCCCCAGCATTTT.

The rearrangement joins TRBV20-1 to TRBJ2-1, with D uncertain. The CDR3 runs to 11 residues. Germline V gene lookup returns CDR1 DFQATT and CDR2 SNEGSKA (reference sequence). Trimming removed 2 bases at V and 7 bases at J, with 6 bases between. This CDR3 reads CSARIRNEQFF. The CDR3 bases are TGCAGTGCTAGAATCCGTAATGAGCAGTTCTTC.

This clone was detected only a few times. The V gene is TRBV9, the J gene TRBJ2-2; D may be TRBD2 (7 bases). The ends were cut back, 1 base at V and 4 bases at J, with 8 bases in the middle. The CDR3 sequence is 14 residues long. Germline CDR1 and CDR2: SGDLS and YYNGEE. The CDR3 region has the DNA TGTGCCAGCAGCGTAAGGGGGGGCACCGGGGAGCTGTTTTTT. Its protein product is CASSVRGGTGELFF.

The V gene is TRBV28, the J gene TRBJ1-2; D ambiguous. The CDR3 length is 13 residues. Germline CDR1 and CDR2: MDHEN and SYDVKM. With 1 base removed from V and 8 bases from J, the gap between germline ends came to 11 bases. The CDR3 DNA reads as TGTGCCAGCAGTTTATTTACCGCGAAAGGCTACACCTTC. Encoded protein: CASSLFTAKGYTF.

In this sample, this clone turned up a few times. The chain joins TRBV29-1 to TRBJ2-7, with 9 bases aligning to TRBD1. CDR3 length: 13 amino acids. Germline CDR1 SQVTM, CDR2 ANQGSEA. Trimming cost V 6 bases and J 6 bases; bases outside gene matches: 9. CDR3 in DNA: TGCAGCGTAGTGGCACAGGGGGCTGGCGAGCAGTACTTC. Encoded protein: CSVVAQGAGEQYF.

The chain combines TRBV18 with TRBJ2-5; D may be TRBD1 (6 bases). With 1 base removed from V and 1 base from J, the gap between germline ends came to 13 bases. The germline V gene has CDR1 KGHSH and CDR2 LQKENI. This CDR3 is built from 16 residues. CDR3 sequence reads: CASSPRRTGPQETQYF. The CDR3 nucleotides are TGTGCCAGCTCACCACGGCGAACAGGGCCCCAAGAGACCCAGTACTTC.

The chain couples TRBV28 to TRBJ2-7, with 7 bases lining up with TRBD1. The CDR3 consists of 15 residues. Looked up from germline, CDR1 is MDHEN and CDR2 is SYDVKM. V gave up 4 bases and J gave up 1 base; unmatched junction bases: 7. CDR3 DNA: TGTGCCAGCAGTTCTTACCGGGACAGATCCTACGAGCAGTACTTC. It is translated as CASSSYRDRSYEQYF. Full variable domain (rest looked up from reference TRBV28 and TRBJ2-7): DVKVTQSSRYLVKRTGEKVFLECVQDMDHENMFWYRQDPGLGLRLIYFSYDVKMKEKGDIPEGYSVSREKKERFSLILESASTNQTSMYLCASSSYRDRSYEQYFGPGTRLTVT.

This clone was seen only a few times. The J gene is TRBJ1-2, the V gene TRBV7-2, with D possibly being TRBD1 (5 bases). The germline gives CDR1 SGHTA, CDR2 FQGNSA. This CDR3 comprises 13 residues. V lost 2 bases and J lost 4, with 8 bases in between. CDR3 protein: CASSLRQIYGYTF. The CDR3 region has the DNA TGTGCCAGCAGCTTACGACAGATCTATGGCTACACCTTC. Combining the CDR3 with reference TRBV7-2 and TRBJ1-2 gives the whole variable domain GAGVSQSPSNKVTEKGKDVELRCDPISGHTALYWYRQSLGQGLEFLIYFQGNSAPDKSGLPSDRFSAERTGGSVSTLTIQRTQQEDSAVYLCASSLRQIYGYTFGSGTRLTVV.

The gene calls are TRBV18 and TRBJ2-7; TRBD2 matches at 7 bases. Trimming cost V 4 bases and J 0 bases; bases outside gene matches: 9. Per germline, CDR1 KGHSH and CDR2 LQKENI. The CDR3 covers 16 residues. The CDR3 region is CASSLKLASGSYEQYF. The CDR3 DNA follows: TGTGCCAGCTCACTTAAATTAGCTAGCGGCTCCTACGAGCAGTACTTC.

This clone turned up a few times. The CDR3 coding sequence is TGTGCCACGTCTCCCCAAGAGACCCAGTACTTC. Translating it yields CATSPQETQYF. V is TRBV6-1 and J is TRBJ2-5, with D unresolved. This CDR3 spans 11 amino acids. V lost 10 bases to trimming and J lost 1 base, with 7 bases between them. Germline CDR1 and CDR2: MNHNS and SASEGT.

This clone was seen only a few times. The chain is built from TRBV30 and TRBJ1-5, with 8 bases aligning to TRBD1. The CDR3 loop spans 16 amino acids. Per the germline V gene, CDR1 is GTSNPN and CDR2 is SVGIG (reference sequence). The ends lost 0 bases at V and 1 base at J; junction bases unmatched: 5. The CDR3 sequence: CAWSVSTGASNQPQHF. CDR3 coding DNA: TGTGCCTGGAGTGTGTCGACAGGGGCGAGCAATCAGCCCCAGCATTTT.

V usage is TRBV7-2 and J usage is TRBJ2-4; 7 positions match TRBD2. CDR3 length: 17 residues. V was pared by 5 bases and J by 1 base, with 11 bases of the junction left unmatched. The germline CDR1 and CDR2 sequences are SGHTA and FQGNSA. The CDR3 nucleotides read TGTGCCAGCAGCCCGGGACTAAACCGGGGGGCCAAAAACATTCAGTACTTC. Translating it yields CASSPGLNRGAKNIQYF. Full variable domain (rest looked up from reference TRBV7-2 and TRBJ2-4): GAGVSQSPSNKVTEKGKDVELRCDPISGHTALYWYRQSLGQGLEFLIYFQGNSAPDKSGLPSDRFSAERTGGSVSTLTIQRTQQEDSAVYLCASSPGLNRGAKNIQYFGAGTRLSVL.

The rearrangement links TRBV5-1 to TRBJ1-4; 7 nucleotides agree with TRBD1. Germline V gene sequence: CDR1 SGHRS, CDR2 YFSETQ. J gave up 0 bases and V 1 base, and 0 bases lay outside the gene matches. This CDR3 spans 15 amino acids. CDR3 residues: CASSLTGATNEKLFF. The CDR3 DNA sequence: TGCGCCAGCAGCTTGACAGGGGCAACTAATGAAAAACTGTTTTTT.

This clone was found a few times. V and J are TRBV19 and TRBJ1-3; the D is unclear. V was trimmed by 6 bases and J by 2 bases, leaving 14 bases between them. Per germline, CDR1 LNHDA and CDR2 SQIVND (reference sequence). The CDR3 consists of 15 residues. CDR3: CASRGITAAGNTIYF. The CDR3 DNA sequence: TGTGCCAGTAGGGGCATAACCGCCGCTGGAAACACCATATATTTT.

The chain links TRBV28 to TRBJ1-5; 7 bases match TRBD1. The CDR3 length is 13 residues. Unmatched junction bases numbered 5, after V lost 6 bases and J lost 6 bases. The germline V gene has CDR1 MDHEN and CDR2 SYDVKM. The CDR3 is CASRPTGVQPQHF. CDR3 nucleotide sequence: TGTGCCAGCAGGCCTACAGGGGTTCAGCCCCAGCATTTT.

In DNA form, the CDR3 reads TGTGCCAGCAGCCCCGATTGGGGAGAAGAGACCCAGTACTTC. It is translated as CASSPDWGEETQYF. V gene TRBV4-2 combines with J gene TRBJ2-5; TRBD2 is a possible D gene (5 bases). The CDR3 is made up of 14 amino acids. CDR1 is LGHNA and CDR2 is YNFKEQ in the germline V gene. V was clipped by 4 bases and J by 3 bases, with 12 bases between them.

This clone was seen only a few times. The V gene is TRBV25-1, the J gene TRBJ1-6; D gene unclear. Per the germline V gene, CDR1 is MGHDK and CDR2 is SYGVNS. This CDR3 has 15 amino acids. V was cut by 3 bases and J by 6 bases, with 12 bases left in between. In DNA form, the CDR3 reads TGTGCCAGCAGTGATCTGGGAGCCGCTAATTCACCCCTCCACTTT. This sequence encodes CASSDLGAANSPLHF.

Remarks on this clone: Relative to the germline gene, one junction end is altered; a read error may explain this. The V and J genes are TRBV7-7 and TRBJ2-3; D not certain. The CDR3 has 14 amino acids. Germline assignment: CDR1 SSHAT and CDR2 FNYEAQ (reference sequence). CDR3: CASSRLGRGDTQYF. The CDR3 DNA sequence: TGTGCTAGCAGCCGCCTAGGTCGTGGGGATACGCAGTATTTT.

There are a few counts of this clone. The chain couples TRBV7-2 to TRBJ2-7; no definite D call. Germline CDR1 reads SGHTA; CDR2 reads FQGNSA. V lost 4 bases, J lost 1 base, and 8 bases lay in between. This CDR3 has 13 residues. CDR3 residues: CASSSQRSYEQYF. The CDR3 DNA reads TGTGCCAGCAGCTCCCAGCGTTCCTACGAGCAGTACTTC. Combining the CDR3 with reference TRBV7-2 and TRBJ2-7 gives the whole variable domain GAGVSQSPSNKVTEKGKDVELRCDPISGHTALYWYRQSLGQGLEFLIYFQGNSAPDKSGLPSDRFSAERTGGSVSTLTIQRTQQEDSAVYLCASSSQRSYEQYFGPGTRLTVT.

This clone was found a few times. The rearrangement uses TRBV28 and TRBJ2-7, with unresolved D. In germline, CDR1 is MDHEN, CDR2 SYDVKM. Trimming removed 5 bases from V and 4 bases from J, with 12 bases in between. CDR3 size: 13 residues. In nucleotides, the CDR3 is TGTGCCAGCAGTCCCATGGGCACATACGAGCAGTACTTC. Amino acids: CASSPMGTYEQYF.

The V gene is TRBV6-1, the J gene TRBJ2-3, with a weak D call TRBD1 (6 bases). The V end was cut by 3 bases, the J end by 4 bases, with 14 bases between. Germline V gene sequence: CDR1 MNHNS, CDR2 SASEGT. CDR3 length: 15 residues. CDR3 coding DNA: TGTGCCAGCAGTGAGTTTCTCCCAGGGGCAGATACGCAGTATTTT. Protein sequence: CASSEFLPGADTQYF.

The V gene is TRBV18, the J gene TRBJ2-7, with 9 bases aligning to TRBD1. CDR1 KGHSH and CDR2 LQKENI come from the germline V gene. CDR3 size: 14 residues. The junction had 5 bases not matched to a gene; V was cut back by 4 bases and J by 4 bases. In DNA, the CDR3 is TGTGCCAGCTCACGCGACAGGGGGTTTTACGAGCAGTACTTC. It translates to CASSRDRGFYEQYF.

This clone has only a few counts. This chain connects TRBV7-6 to TRBJ2-7, with TRBD1 identical over 8 bases. V lost 6 bases and J lost 0; bases outside the gene matches: 4. The germline CDR1 and CDR2 sequences are SGHVS and FNYEAQ. This CDR3 spans 14 amino acids. For the CDR3, the DNA is TGTGCCAGCAGACGGACAGGGTCCTCCTACGAGCAGTACTTC. Translation: CASRRTGSSYEQYF.

This clone occurred once. The chain is built from TRBV12-5 and TRBJ2-1; TRBD1 agrees at 12 bases. Losses at the gene ends were 5 bases for V and 6 bases for J; bases not matched to a gene: 5. Germline V gene data show CDR1 as LGHNT and CDR2 as FRNRAP. The CDR3 loop spans 15 amino acids. The CDR3 DNA reads TGTGCTAGTGGTCCCGGGACAGGGGGCCTCAATGAGCAGTTCTTC. Translated, it gives CASGPGTGGLNEQFF.